What follows are 20 T cell receptor beta chains derived from one specimen sequenced in a study of post-analysis software for immune sequencing data. Notes on the study in general: TRBV segments more frequent in patients than in controls numbered five and included TRBV5-6, TRBV5-1 and TRBV20-1.

Each TCR beta cDNA library carried unique molecular identifiers. TCRdb re-analysed the PCR reads in MiXCR, keeping a single row per CDR3 protein. The sample holds fewer than 850,000 distinct CDR3 sequences; just over 45% are singletons and the top ten take 4% to 5%. Their antigens remain unidentified. Sequenced sample: blood. The receptor set was obtained from a girl aged 5-17 years with multiple sclerosis.

The CDR3 spells CASSLAAARRLGNTQYF. In DNA form, the CDR3 reads TGCGCCAGCAGCTTGGCCGCGGCACGCAGGTTGGGAAATACGCAGTATTTT. The chain recombines TRBV5-1 with TRBJ2-3, with unresolved D. V lost 0 bases, J lost 7 bases, and 21 bases lay in between. CDR1 is SGHRS, CDR2 YFSETQ, per germline. This CDR3 comprises 17 residues.

The J gene is TRBJ2-1, the V gene TRBV12-3 or TRBV12-4; 11 bases agree with TRBD2. V lost 1 base, J lost 9 bases, and 5 bases stayed unmatched. The length of the CDR3 is 15 residues. The CDR3 coding sequence is TGTGCCAGCAGTTTAGGACTAGCGGGATCGGGTGAGCAGTTCTTC. This gives the protein CASSLGLAGSGEQFF.

A note on this clonotype: An end of the junction does not agree with germline; a read error may underlie this. The rearrangement links TRBV12-3 or TRBV12-4 to TRBJ1-4, with D perhaps TRBD1 (6 bases). This CDR3 has 14 amino acids. CDR3 loop: CASSSNREGEKRFF. DNA for the CDR3: TGTGCCAGCAGTTCCAACAGGGAAGGTGAAAAACGGTTTTTT.

The genes are TRBV6-5 and TRBJ1-2; TRBD1 matches at 7 bases. This CDR3 has 15 residues. In germline, CDR1 is MNHEY, CDR2 SVGAGI. With 5 bases clipped from V and 4 bases from J, the junction kept 10 bases outside the gene matches. CDR3 in DNA: TGTGCCAGCAGTCCCTCGACAGGGAAGTTCTATGGCTACACCTTC. Translated: CASSPSTGKFYGYTF.

This chain connects TRBV5-6 to TRBJ2-7; 7 bases are shared with TRBD2. The CDR3 runs to 15 residues. V was pared by 0 bases and J by 5 bases, with 8 bases of the junction left unmatched. CDR1 SGHDT and CDR2 YYEEEE come from the germline V gene. The CDR3: CASSLAGGRTHEQYF. CDR3 in DNA: TGTGCCAGCAGCTTGGCCGGGGGGAGGACACACGAGCAGTACTTC.

This clonotype has a count of ten or more. The rearrangement uses TRBV11-1 and TRBJ2-7, with 10 bases identical to TRBD2. Per germline, CDR1 SGHAT and CDR2 FQDESV (reference sequence). V dropped 5 bases and J dropped 7; count of bases not matched to a gene: 8. The CDR3 length is 14 residues. The DNA of the CDR3 is TGTGCCAGCAGCCCGGGACTAGCGTCTCTTGAGCAGTACTTC. Translating it yields CASSPGLASLEQYF.

V gene TRBV2 combines with J gene TRBJ2-6, with D possibly matching TRBD2 (5 bases). Germline CDR1 reads SNHLY; CDR2 reads FYNNEI. V shed 6 bases and J shed 0 bases, with 12 bases lying between them. This CDR3 region has 16 residues. CDR3 DNA: TGTGCCAGCAGAAGGGAGTTCGACTCTGGGGCCAACGTCCTGACTTTC. It translates to CASRREFDSGANVLTF.

The chain links TRBV20-1 to TRBJ2-7; 8 nucleotides align to TRBD1. The CDR3 has 13 residues. Germline values: CDR1 DFQATT, CDR2 SNEGSKA (reference sequence). V shed 1 base, J shed 5 bases, and the junction held 4 bases outside the gene matches. This CDR3 is CSARGQGSHEQYF. The CDR3 DNA is TGCAGTGCTAGAGGACAGGGGTCCCACGAGCAGTACTTC.

The chain uses TRBV6-4 and TRBJ2-1; 11 positions match TRBD2. This CDR3 has 19 residues. Trimming cost V 2 bases and J 2 bases; bases outside gene matches: 11. In germline, CDR1 is MRHNA, CDR2 SNTAGT. CDR3 coding DNA: TGTGCCAGCAGTGACCCGATGACCCCGACTAGCGGGACCTACAATGAGCAGTTCTTC. Encoded protein: CASSDPMTPTSGTYNEQFF.

The chain links TRBV20-1 to TRBJ1-5; D is perhaps TRBD1 (6 bases). This CDR3 region has 15 residues. Germline V gene lookup returns CDR1 DFQATT and CDR2 SNEGSKA (reference sequence). V was pared by 7 bases and J by 2 bases, with 18 bases between. The CDR3, as DNA: TGCAGTGTTGGGACAACAGGGTCGGGCAATCAGCCCCAGCATTTT. Its translation is CSVGTTGSGNQPQHF.

This sequence joins TRBV6-1 and TRBJ2-2; tentatively, D is TRBD1 (6 bases). CDR3 length: 16 amino acids. CDR1 and CDR2 (germline): MNHNS, SASEGT. The ends were cut back, 7 bases at V and 0 bases at J, with 15 bases in the middle. The CDR3 is CASTFKGGPNTGELFF. The CDR3 region has the DNA TGTGCCAGCACCTTTAAAGGGGGACCGAACACCGGGGAGCTGTTTTTT.

The J gene is TRBJ1-1, the V gene TRBV20-1, with D possibly being TRBD1 (5 bases). Germline values: CDR1 DFQATT, CDR2 SNEGSKA (reference sequence). The V end lost 6 bases, the J end lost 2 bases, and 19 bases lay between the germline ends. CDR3 length: 15 residues. CDR3 bases: TGCAGTGCACAATCTGGGACTCAGGGAAACACTGAAGCTTTCTTT. This encodes CSAQSGTQGNTEAFF.

This clonotype was detected a few times. This chain links TRBV27 with TRBJ2-1; weak D call: TRBD2 (6 bases). V shed 0 bases and J shed 7 bases, with 7 bases lying between them. The CDR3 has 13 amino acids. Germline V CDR1 and CDR2: MNHEY, SMNVEV (reference sequence). This CDR3 is CASSLSEGNEQFF. CDR3 sequence (DNA): TGTGCCAGCAGTTTATCGGAGGGGAATGAGCAGTTCTTC.

The gene calls are TRBV7-9 and TRBJ2-1; a possible D gene is TRBD2 (5 bases). The CDR3 loop spans 14 amino acids. V was cut by 5 bases and J by 9 bases, with 17 bases left in between. Germline CDR1 is SEHNR and CDR2 is FQNEAQ (reference sequence). Here the CDR3 reads CASSRQDFAPEQFF. The CDR3 DNA reads TGTGCCAGCAGCCGGCAGGACTTCGCCCCTGAGCAGTTCTTC.

The rearrangement links TRBV5-6 to TRBJ1-5; TRBD1 matches at 9 bases. This CDR3 comprises 15 residues. With V trimmed by 4 bases and J by 2 bases, 4 bases remained unmatched. Germline values: CDR1 SGHDT, CDR2 YYEEEE. The CDR3 region is CASSRTGDGNQPQHF. In DNA form, the CDR3 reads TGTGCCAGCAGCCGGACAGGGGATGGCAATCAGCCCCAGCATTTT.

This sequence joins TRBV5-1 and TRBJ2-1, with TRBD2 identical over 9 bases. The CDR3 is 16 residues long. The trim removed 5 bases at V and 10 bases at J, leaving 16 bases unmatched. CDR1 is SGHRS and CDR2 is YFSETQ in the germline V gene. DNA of the CDR3: TGCGCCAGCAGACTTCCGGGACTAGCCGTCCGGGGGGAGCAGTTCTTC. It is translated as CASRLPGLAVRGEQFF.

The rearrangement uses TRBV20-1 and TRBJ2-3; TRBD2 matches at 13 bases. This CDR3 region has 16 residues. Losses at the gene ends were 6 bases for V and 4 bases for J; bases not matched to a gene: 10. Germline V gives CDR1 DFQATT, CDR2 SNEGSKA (reference sequence). CDR3 in amino acids: CSAPTGLAGLADTQYF. The CDR3 DNA sequence: TGCAGTGCCCCCACGGGACTAGCGGGATTAGCAGATACGCAGTATTTT.

This clonotype turned up a few times. The rearrangement links TRBV20-1 to TRBJ1-2; D is uncertain. Germline V CDR1 and CDR2: DFQATT, SNEGSKA (reference sequence). The CDR3 spans 12 residues. Trimming removed 6 bases at V and 4 bases at J, with 12 bases between. The CDR3 DNA is TGCAGTGCGGTGCTTTCCAGCTATGGCTACACCTTC. Encoded protein: CSAVLSSYGYTF.

The chain couples TRBV7-9 to TRBJ2-7; 7 positions match TRBD1. Per the germline V gene, CDR1 is SEHNR and CDR2 is FQNEAQ (reference sequence). The ends lost 7 bases at V and 1 base at J; junction bases unmatched: 4. The CDR3 loop spans 13 amino acids. The CDR3 bases are TGTGCCAGCACCGTACAGGGGTCCTACGAGCAGTACTTC. Translation gives CASTVQGSYEQYF. The full variable domain, completed using reference TRBV7-9 and TRBJ2-7, is DTGVSQNPRHKITKRGQNVTFRCDPISEHNRLYWYRQTLGQGPEFLTYFQNEAQLEKSRLLSDRFSAERPKGSFSTLEIQRTEQGDSAMYLCASTVQGSYEQYFGPGTRLTVT.

The gene calls are TRBV5-1 and TRBJ2-5; TRBD1 agrees at 8 bases. The end of the DNA fits TRBJ2-7 better, so the J call may be wrong. Germline V gene lookup returns CDR1 SGHRS and CDR2 YFSETQ. CDR3 length: 16 residues. Here the CDR3 DNA reads TGCGCCAGCAGATCCGGGACAGGCCAGCCCACCTACGAGCAGTACTTC. Protein product: CASRSGTGQPTYEQYF.